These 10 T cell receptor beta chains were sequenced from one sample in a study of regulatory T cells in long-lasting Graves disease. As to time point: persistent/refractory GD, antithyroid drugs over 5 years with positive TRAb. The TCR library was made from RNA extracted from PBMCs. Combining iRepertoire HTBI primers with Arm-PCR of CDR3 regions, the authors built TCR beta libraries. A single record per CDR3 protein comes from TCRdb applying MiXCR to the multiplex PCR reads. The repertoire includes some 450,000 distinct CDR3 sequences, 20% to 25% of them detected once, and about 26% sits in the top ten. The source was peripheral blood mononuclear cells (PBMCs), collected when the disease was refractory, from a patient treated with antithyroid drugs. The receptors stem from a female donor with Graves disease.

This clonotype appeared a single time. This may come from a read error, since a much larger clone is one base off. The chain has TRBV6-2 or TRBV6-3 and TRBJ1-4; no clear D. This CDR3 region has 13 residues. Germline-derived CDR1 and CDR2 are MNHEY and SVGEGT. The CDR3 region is CASSYSRTEKLVF. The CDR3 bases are TGTGCCAGCAGTTACTCCCGGACCGAAAAACTGGTTTTT.

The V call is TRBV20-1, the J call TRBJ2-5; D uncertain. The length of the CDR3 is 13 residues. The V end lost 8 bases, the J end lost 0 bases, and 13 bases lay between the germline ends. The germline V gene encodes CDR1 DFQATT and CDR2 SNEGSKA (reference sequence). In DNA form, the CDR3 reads TGCAGTCCCTTCAAATCATACCAAGAGACCCAGTACTTC. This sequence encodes CSPFKSYQETQYF.

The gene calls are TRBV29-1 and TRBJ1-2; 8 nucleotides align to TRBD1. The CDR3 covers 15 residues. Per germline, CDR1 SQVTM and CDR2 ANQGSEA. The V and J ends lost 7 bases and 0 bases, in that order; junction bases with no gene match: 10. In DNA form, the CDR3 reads TGCAGCGCCCACCGGACAGGGACTGCTAACTATGGCTACACCTTC. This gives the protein CSAHRTGTANYGYTF.

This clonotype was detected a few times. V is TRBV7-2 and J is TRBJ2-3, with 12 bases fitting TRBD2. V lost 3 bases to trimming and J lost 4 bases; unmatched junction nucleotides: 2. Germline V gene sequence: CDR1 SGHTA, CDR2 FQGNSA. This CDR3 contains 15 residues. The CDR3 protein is CASSLTSGGPDTQYF. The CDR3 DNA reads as TGTGCCAGCAGCTTGACTAGCGGGGGACCAGATACGCAGTATTTT.

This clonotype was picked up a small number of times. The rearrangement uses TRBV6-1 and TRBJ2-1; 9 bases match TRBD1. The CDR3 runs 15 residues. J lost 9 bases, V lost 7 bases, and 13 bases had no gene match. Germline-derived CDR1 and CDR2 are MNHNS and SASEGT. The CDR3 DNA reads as TGTGCCAGCAACACGGCGGGACAGGGTTTTAGTGAGCAGTTCTTC. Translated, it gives CASNTAGQGFSEQFF.

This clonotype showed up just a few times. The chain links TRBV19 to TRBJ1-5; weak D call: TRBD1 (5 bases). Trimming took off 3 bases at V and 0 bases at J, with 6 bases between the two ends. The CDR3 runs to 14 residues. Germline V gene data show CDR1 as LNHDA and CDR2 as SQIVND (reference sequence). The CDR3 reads CASSIDSSNQPQHF. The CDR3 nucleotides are TGTGCCAGTAGTATTGACAGTAGCAATCAGCCCCAGCATTTT.

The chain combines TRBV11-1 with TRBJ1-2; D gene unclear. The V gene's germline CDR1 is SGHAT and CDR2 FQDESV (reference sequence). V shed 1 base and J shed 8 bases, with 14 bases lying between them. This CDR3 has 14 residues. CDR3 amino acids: CASSLVASAGGYTF. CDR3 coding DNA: TGTGCCAGCAGCTTAGTCGCCAGCGCCGGCGGCTACACCTTC.

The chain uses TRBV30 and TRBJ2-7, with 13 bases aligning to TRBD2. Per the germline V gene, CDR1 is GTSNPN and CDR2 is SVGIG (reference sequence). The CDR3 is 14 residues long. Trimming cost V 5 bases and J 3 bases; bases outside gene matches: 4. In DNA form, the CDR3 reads TGTGCCTGGGCCAGGACTAGCGGGAGCTACGAGCAGTACTTC. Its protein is CAWARTSGSYEQYF.

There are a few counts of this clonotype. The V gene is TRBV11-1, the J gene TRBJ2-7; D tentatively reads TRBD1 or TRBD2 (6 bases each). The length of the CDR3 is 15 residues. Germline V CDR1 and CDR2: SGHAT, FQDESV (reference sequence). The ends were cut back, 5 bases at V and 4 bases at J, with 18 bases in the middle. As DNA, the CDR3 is TGTGCCAGCAGCACTCGACAGGCGGGGAGGTACGAGCAGTACTTC. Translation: CASSTRQAGRYEQYF.

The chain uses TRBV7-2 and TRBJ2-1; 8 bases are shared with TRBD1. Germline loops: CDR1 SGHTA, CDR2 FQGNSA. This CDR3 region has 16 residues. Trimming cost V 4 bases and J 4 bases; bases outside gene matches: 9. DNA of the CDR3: TGTGCCAGCAGCTCCCTACGACAGGGGCCTTACAATGAGCAGTTCTTC. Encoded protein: CASSSLRQGPYNEQFF.